This T cell receptor beta chain was sequenced for a study of radiation and T cells in renal cell carcinoma. About this clone: Its antigen is undetermined.

Notes on the study in general: From baseline, blood top tumor clonotypes peaked at 2 weeks post-radiation. Pretreatment tumor biopsies were lacking, so baseline clonotypes are unknown.

This CDR3 has 14 residues. From germline, CDR1 is SGHDT and CDR2 YYEEEE. V was pared by 2 bases and J by 3 bases, with 12 bases between. Clones were sequenced by immunoSEQ multiplex PCR, and TCRdb holds only the in-frame ones, with some missing. The repertoire holds roughly 130,000 clones, roughly 88% seen once, with about 12% in the top ten. As for time point: baseline pretreatment blood. As to treatment: 15 Gy SBRT to primary tumor, nephrectomy 4 weeks later. The TCR comes from a woman between 45 and 60 years old with renal cell carcinoma. V usage is TRBV5-6 and J usage is TRBJ2-7, with D unresolved. The sample consisted of blood, taken from a patient whose treatment included radiotherapy and nephrectomy. The CDR3: CASSLGFQDYEQYF. The CDR3 coding sequence is TGTGCCAGCAGCTTAGGCTTTCAAGACTACGAGCAGTACTTC.